One and the same sample provided the 9 T cell receptor beta chains below, sequenced in a study of cytomegalovirus exposure and HLA in healthy donors. Using immunoSEQ multiplex PCR, the repertoire was profiled, and TCRdb retains in-frame clones only, with some absent. The sample has some 170,000 clones; around nine tenths are singletons. Sequences were obtained from PBMCs. These receptors came from a man aged 18 to 29 in good health and CMV-seropositive.

The chain employs TRBV27 and TRBJ2-7, with 8 positions matching TRBD2. CDR3 size: 14 residues. V dropped 8 bases and J dropped 4; count of bases not matched to a gene: 10. Germline V gene data show CDR1 as MNHEY and CDR2 as SMNVEV (reference sequence). The CDR3 loop is CASVGVAGTYEQYF. The DNA of the CDR3 is TGTGCCAGCGTCGGGGTAGCGGGAACTTACGAGCAGTACTTC.

V is TRBV7-8 and J is TRBJ2-1; D ambiguous. Germline CDR1 reads SGHVS; CDR2 reads FQNEAQ. The CDR3 length is 12 residues. V gave up 3 bases and J gave up 5 bases, with 5 bases separating them. For the CDR3, the DNA is TGTGCCAGCAGCTTCCGGGACAATGAGCAGTTCTTC. Residues: CASSFRDNEQFF.

This chain uses TRBV19 with TRBJ2-7; D is undetermined. V lost 3 bases, J lost 1 base, and 7 bases lay in between. The CDR3 runs to 13 residues. Germline CDR1 and CDR2: LNHDA and SQIVND (reference sequence). As DNA, the CDR3 is TGTGCCAGTAGTATCCGTCAGTCCTACGAGCAGTACTTC. Translated: CASSIRQSYEQYF.

With respect to this clone: The same CDR3 also results from other DNA sequences found in this sample. The rearrangement links TRBV2 to TRBJ2-5; 11 positions agree with TRBD2. The V segment lost 6 bases and the J segment 2 bases; nucleotides outside the gene matches: 5. The CDR3 contains 15 residues. CDR1 and CDR2 (germline): SNHLY, FYNNEI. Here the CDR3 DNA reads TGTGCCAGCAGCGGACTAGCGGGTGATCAAGAGACCCAGTACTTC. Its translation: CASSGLAGDQETQYF.

The J gene is TRBJ2-7, the V gene TRBV4-1; 10 bases fit TRBD2. Germline V gene lookup returns CDR1 MGHRA and CDR2 YSYEKL. V shed 7 bases and J 1 base; nucleotides not matched to a gene: 10. The CDR3 runs to 16 residues. The CDR3 region has the DNA TGCGCCAGCAAGCCAAGGGCTAGCGGGAGTTCCTACGAGCAGTACTTC. Translation: CASKPRASGSSYEQYF.

The chain combines TRBV4-3 with TRBJ2-1, with TRBD2 matching 12 bases. The junction had 6 bases not matched to a gene; V was cut back by 0 bases and J by 6 bases. The CDR3 runs to 17 residues. Looked up from germline, CDR1 is LGHNA and CDR2 is YSLEER. The CDR3 bases are TGCGCCAGCAGCCAAGAGCTCACTAGCGGGAGGCCCAATGAGCAGTTCTTC. Amino acids: CASSQELTSGRPNEQFF.

This chain connects TRBV7-9 to TRBJ2-1, with D maybe TRBD2 (5 bases). The germline V and J ends were trimmed by 5 bases and 12 bases, with 17 bases remaining between them. In germline, CDR1 is SEHNR, CDR2 FQNEAQ (reference sequence). This CDR3 region has 13 residues. The CDR3 reads CASSPSSLGRQFF. The DNA for the CDR3 is TGTGCCAGCAGCCCTTCTTCACTAGGTCGGCAGTTCTTC.

This CDR3 is CASSVGGGGQFF. CDR3 DNA sequence: TGTGCCAGCAGCGTAGGCGGGGGAGGGCAGTTCTTC. The gene calls are TRBV9 and TRBJ2-1, with 7 bases identical to TRBD2. This CDR3 comprises 12 residues. Germline-derived CDR1 and CDR2 are SGDLS and YYNGEE. V shed 0 bases and J 12 bases; nucleotides not matched to a gene: 3.

The chain uses TRBV4-3 and TRBJ2-6; 7 bases match TRBD2. The CDR3 loop spans 19 amino acids. The V and J ends lost 0 bases and 0 bases, in that order; junction bases with no gene match: 8. The germline V gene encodes CDR1 LGHNA and CDR2 YSLEER. This chain's CDR3 is CASSQDRLAVYSGANVLTF. CDR3 nucleotides: TGCGCCAGCAGCCAAGATCGGCTAGCGGTCTACTCTGGGGCCAACGTCCTGACTTTC.